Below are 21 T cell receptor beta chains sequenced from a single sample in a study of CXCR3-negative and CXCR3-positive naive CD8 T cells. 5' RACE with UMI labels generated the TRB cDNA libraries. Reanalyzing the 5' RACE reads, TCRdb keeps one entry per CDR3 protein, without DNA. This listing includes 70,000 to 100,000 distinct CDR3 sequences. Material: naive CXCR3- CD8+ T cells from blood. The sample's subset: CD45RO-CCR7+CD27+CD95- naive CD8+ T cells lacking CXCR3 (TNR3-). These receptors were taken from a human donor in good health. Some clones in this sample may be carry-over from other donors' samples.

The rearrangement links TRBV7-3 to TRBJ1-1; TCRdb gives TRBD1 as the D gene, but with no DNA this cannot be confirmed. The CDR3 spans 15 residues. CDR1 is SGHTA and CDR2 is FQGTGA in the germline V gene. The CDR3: CASSLAGGLNTEAFF.

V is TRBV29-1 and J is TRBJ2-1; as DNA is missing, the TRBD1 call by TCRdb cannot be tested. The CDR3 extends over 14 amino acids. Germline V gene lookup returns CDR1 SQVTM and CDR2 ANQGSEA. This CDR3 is CSVIKTGSYNEQFF.

The CDR3 sequence: CSAKLAGAYEQYF. The V call is TRBV29-1, the J call TRBJ2-7; lacking DNA, the TRBD2 call made by TCRdb goes unchecked. The V gene's germline CDR1 is SQVTM and CDR2 ANQGSEA. The CDR3 spans 13 residues.

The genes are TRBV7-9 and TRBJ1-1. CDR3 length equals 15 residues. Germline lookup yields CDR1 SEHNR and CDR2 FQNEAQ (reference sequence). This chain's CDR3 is CASSLVSFMDTEAFF. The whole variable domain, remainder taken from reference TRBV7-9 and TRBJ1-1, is DTGVSQNPRHKITKRGQNVTFRCDPISEHNRLYWYRQTLGQGPEFLTYFQNEAQLEKSRLLSDRFSAERPKGSFSTLEIQRTEQGDSAMYLCASSLVSFMDTEAFFGQGTRLTVV.

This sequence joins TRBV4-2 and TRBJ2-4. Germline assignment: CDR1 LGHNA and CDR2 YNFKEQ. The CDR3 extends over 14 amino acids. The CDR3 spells CASSLGLGENIQYF.

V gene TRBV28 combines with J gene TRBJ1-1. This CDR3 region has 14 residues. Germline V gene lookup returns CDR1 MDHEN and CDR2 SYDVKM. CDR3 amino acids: CASSWTRAGTEAFF. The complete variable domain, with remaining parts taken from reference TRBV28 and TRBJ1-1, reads DVKVTQSSRYLVKRTGEKVFLECVQDMDHENMFWYRQDPGLGLRLIYFSYDVKMKEKGDIPEGYSVSREKKERFSLILESASTNQTSMYLCASSWTRAGTEAFFGQGTRLTVV.

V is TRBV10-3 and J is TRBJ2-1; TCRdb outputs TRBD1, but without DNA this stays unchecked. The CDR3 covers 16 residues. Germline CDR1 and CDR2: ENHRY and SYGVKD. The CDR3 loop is CAISESWTGRYNEQFF.

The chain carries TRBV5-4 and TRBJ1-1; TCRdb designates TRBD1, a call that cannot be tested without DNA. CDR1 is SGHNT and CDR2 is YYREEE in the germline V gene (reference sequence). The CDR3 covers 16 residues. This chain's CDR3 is CASSLGPIGRDTEAFF.

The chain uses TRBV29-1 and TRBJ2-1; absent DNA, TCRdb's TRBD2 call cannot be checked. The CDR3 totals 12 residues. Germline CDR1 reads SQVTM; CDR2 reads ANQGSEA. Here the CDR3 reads CSVEREGNEQFF.

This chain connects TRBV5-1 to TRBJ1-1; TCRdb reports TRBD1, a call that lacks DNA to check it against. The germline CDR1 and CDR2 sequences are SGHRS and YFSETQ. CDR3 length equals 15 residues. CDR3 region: CASSLNRVVNTEAFF.

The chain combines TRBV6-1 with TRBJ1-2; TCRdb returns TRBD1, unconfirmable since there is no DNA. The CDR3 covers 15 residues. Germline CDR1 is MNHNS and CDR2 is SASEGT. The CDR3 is CASSESAGGSYGYTF.

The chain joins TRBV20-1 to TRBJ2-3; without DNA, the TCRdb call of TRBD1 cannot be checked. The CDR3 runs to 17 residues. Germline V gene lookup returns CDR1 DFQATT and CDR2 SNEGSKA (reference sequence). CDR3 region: CSARPQGDIPGTDTQYF.

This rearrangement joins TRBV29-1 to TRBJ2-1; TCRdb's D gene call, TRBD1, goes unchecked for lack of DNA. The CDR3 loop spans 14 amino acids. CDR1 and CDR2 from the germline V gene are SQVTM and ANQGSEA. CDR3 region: CSVEENPPSNEQFF.

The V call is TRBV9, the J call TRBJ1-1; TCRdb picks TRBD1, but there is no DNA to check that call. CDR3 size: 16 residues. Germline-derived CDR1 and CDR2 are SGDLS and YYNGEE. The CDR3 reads CASSPLGEGADTEAFF.

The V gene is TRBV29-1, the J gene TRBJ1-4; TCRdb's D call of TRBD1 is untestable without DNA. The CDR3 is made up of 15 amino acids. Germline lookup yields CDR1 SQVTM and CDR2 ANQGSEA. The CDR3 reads CSVEVSGRINEKLFF. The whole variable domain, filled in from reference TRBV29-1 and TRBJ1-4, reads SAVISQKPSRDICQRGTSLTIQCQVDSQVTMMFWYRQQPGQSLTLIATANQGSEATYESGFVIDKFPISRPNLTFSTLTVSNMSPEDSSIYLCSVEVSGRINEKLFFGSGTQLSVL.

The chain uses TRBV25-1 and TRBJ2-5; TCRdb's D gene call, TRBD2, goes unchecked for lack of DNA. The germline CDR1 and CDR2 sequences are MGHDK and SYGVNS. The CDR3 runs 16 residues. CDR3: CASSESSVYFQETQYF.

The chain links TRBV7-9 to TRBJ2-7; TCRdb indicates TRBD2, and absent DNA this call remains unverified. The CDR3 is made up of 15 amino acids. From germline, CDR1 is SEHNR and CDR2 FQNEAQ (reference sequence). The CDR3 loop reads CASSLDPSGLYEQYF.

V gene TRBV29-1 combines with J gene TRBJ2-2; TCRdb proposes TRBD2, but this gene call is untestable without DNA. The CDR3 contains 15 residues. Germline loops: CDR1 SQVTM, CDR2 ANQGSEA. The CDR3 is CSARLAGGYTGELFF.

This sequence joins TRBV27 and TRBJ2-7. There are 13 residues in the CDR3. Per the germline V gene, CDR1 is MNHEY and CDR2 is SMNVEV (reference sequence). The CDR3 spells CASSLTLSYEQYF.

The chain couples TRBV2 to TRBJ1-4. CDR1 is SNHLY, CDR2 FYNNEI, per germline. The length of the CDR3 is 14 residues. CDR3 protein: CASIEDATNEKLFF. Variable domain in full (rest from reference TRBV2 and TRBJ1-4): EPEVTQTPSHQVTQMGQEVILRCVPISNHLYFYWYRQILGQKVEFLVSFYNNEISEKSEIFDDQFSVERPDGSNFTLKIRSTKLEDSAMYFCASIEDATNEKLFFGSGTQLSVL.

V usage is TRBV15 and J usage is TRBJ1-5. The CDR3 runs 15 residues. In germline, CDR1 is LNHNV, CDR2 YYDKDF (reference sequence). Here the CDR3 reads CATSRVAGSNQPQHF.